These 17 T cell receptor beta chains were sequenced from one sample in a study of T-cell memory formation after mild COVID-19. TCRdb recomputed calls from the 5' RACE reads with MiXCR, one row per CDR3 protein. Here the sample spans about 610,000 distinct CDR3 sequences, around 15% being singletons. Sequencing was done on a sample of PBMCs or a T cell subset sorted from them (not recorded which). These TCRs come from an adult woman who had mild COVID-19 (a few samples of this study predate the infection). Cell type and time point are not known.

This clonotype was seen many times. V gene TRBV7-3 combines with J gene TRBJ2-1; a possible D gene is TRBD2 (6 bases). The CDR3 sequence is 16 residues long. Trimming left V 5 bases short and J 4 bases short, with 18 bases between. Germline V CDR1 and CDR2: SGHTA, FQGTGA. CDR3 in DNA: TGTGCCAGCAGCCACTCGCCCCGACTAGTATACAATGAGCAGTTCTTC. This encodes CASSHSPRLVYNEQFF. Full variable domain (missing parts from reference TRBV7-3 and TRBJ2-1): GAGVSQTPSNKVTEKGKYVELRCDPISGHTALYWYRQSLGQGPEFLIYFQGTGAADDSGLPNDRFFAVRPEGSVSTLKIQRTERGDSAVYLCASSHSPRLVYNEQFFGPGTRLTVL.

This clonotype was recorded once. The chain has TRBV7-9 and TRBJ1-1, with 8 nucleotides matching TRBD1. V shed 5 bases and J 7 bases; nucleotides not matched to a gene: 6. This CDR3 region has 13 residues. Germline V gives CDR1 SEHNR, CDR2 FQNEAQ (reference sequence). Here the CDR3 DNA reads TGTGCCAGCAGCATAACAGGGGGGGTTGAAGCTTTCTTT. Encoded protein: CASSITGGVEAFF. Based on the CDR3 plus reference TRBV7-9 and TRBJ1-1, the full variable domain is DTGVSQNPRHKITKRGQNVTFRCDPISEHNRLYWYRQTLGQGPEFLTYFQNEAQLEKSRLLSDRFSAERPKGSFSTLEIQRTEQGDSAMYLCASSITGGVEAFFGQGTRLTVV.

This clonotype was detected only a few times. The rearrangement uses TRBV5-1 and TRBJ2-1; tentatively, D is TRBD1 or TRBD2 (5 bases each). The V end lost 4 bases, the J end lost 6 bases, and 11 bases lay between the germline ends. The CDR3 extends over 13 amino acids. CDR1 and CDR2 from the germline V gene are SGHRS and YFSETQ. The CDR3 protein is CASSGDRFNEQFF. The CDR3 nucleotides read TGCGCCAGCAGCGGGGACCGCTTCAATGAGCAGTTCTTC.

The V gene is TRBV6-5, the J gene TRBJ2-1; D is ambiguous. Trimming left V 2 bases short and J 12 bases short, with 11 bases between. The CDR3 has 12 amino acids. In germline, CDR1 is MNHEY, CDR2 SVGAGI. The CDR3 region is CASSYGPSGQFF. The CDR3 DNA sequence: TGTGCCAGCAGTTACGGGCCGTCAGGGCAGTTCTTC.

The chain couples TRBV19 to TRBJ1-4; perhaps TRBD1 as D (6 bases). This CDR3 region has 14 residues. V gave up 3 bases and J gave up 8 bases, with 13 bases separating them. The V gene's germline CDR1 is LNHDA and CDR2 SQIVND (reference sequence). The chain's CDR3 is CASSIRGLREKLFF. The CDR3 nucleotides read TGTGCCAGTAGTATTAGGGGGTTACGCGAAAAACTGTTTTTT. The variable domain in full, with the rest retrieved from reference TRBV19 and TRBJ1-4, is DGGITQSPKYLFRKEGQNVTLSCEQNLNHDAMYWYRQDPGQGLRLIYYSQIVNDFQKGDIAEGYSVSREKKESFPLTVTSAQKNPTAFYLCASSIRGLREKLFFGSGTQLSVL.

This chain links TRBV6-5 with TRBJ1-1, with TRBD1 as a possible D gene (5 bases). Germline V gives CDR1 MNHEY, CDR2 SVGAGI. Trimming pared 2 bases from V and 8 bases from J, leaving 18 bases between. CDR3 size: 15 residues. In DNA, the CDR3 is TGTGCCAGCAGTTACCAGACGGGACGAGTCAGCGAAGCTTTCTTT. It encodes CASSYQTGRVSEAFF.

This clonotype was counted only a few times. The rearrangement joins TRBV6-5 to TRBJ2-1, with 12 bases that match TRBD1. The CDR3 totals 12 residues. V dropped 6 bases and J dropped 12; count of bases not matched to a gene: 3. Per germline, CDR1 MNHEY and CDR2 SVGAGI. This CDR3 reads CASSWGQGAQFF. The CDR3 DNA reads as TGTGCCAGCAGCTGGGGACAGGGGGCGCAGTTCTTC.

The chain combines TRBV5-1 with TRBJ2-2; D is unclear. Trimming removed 0 bases at V and 0 bases at J, with 9 bases between. Germline V gives CDR1 SGHRS, CDR2 YFSETQ. The CDR3 is 16 residues long. DNA of the CDR3: TGCGCCAGCAGCTTGGGTCAGGTCGCGAACACCGGGGAGCTGTTTTTT. It yields the protein CASSLGQVANTGELFF.

Turning to this clonotype: Sequence at one end of the junction differs from germline and may be a read error. The genes are TRBV24-1 and TRBJ1-5; D is uncertain. CDR1 KGHDR and CDR2 SFDVKD come from the germline V gene. This CDR3 is 14 amino acids long. For the CDR3, the DNA is TGTGCCACCAGTGACCCCGGGAGCAATCAGACCCAGCATTTT. Translation: CATSDPGSNQTQHF.

This clonotype was found a few times. The chain joins TRBV29-1 to TRBJ2-2, with 7 nucleotides matching TRBD2. Trimming took 4 bases from V and 5 from J; bases not matched to a gene: 7. The CDR3 extends over 14 amino acids. Germline V gives CDR1 SQVTM, CDR2 ANQGSEA. CDR3 in DNA: TGCAGCGTTGGGCGGGGGAGCGGAACCGGGGAGCTGTTTTTT. It codes for CSVGRGSGTGELFF.

The chain employs TRBV4-1 and TRBJ2-4; D is tentatively TRBD1 or TRBD2 (5 bases each). Trimming cost V 4 bases and J 0 bases, with 19 bases left between them. CDR1 and CDR2 from the germline V gene are MGHRA and YSYEKL. This CDR3 is 18 amino acids long. DNA for the CDR3: TGCGCCAGCAGCCGGACACCGGGATCGGGCCTAGCCAAAAACATTCAGTACTTC. The encoded protein is CASSRTPGSGLAKNIQYF.

The chain has TRBV7-3 and TRBJ2-2, with a possible D match to TRBD2 (6 bases). V lost 1 base, J lost 4 bases, and 10 bases lay in between. CDR1 is SGHTA and CDR2 is FQGTGA in the germline V gene. The length of the CDR3 is 15 residues. In DNA, the CDR3 is TGTGCCAGCAGCTTAAAGGGGACTTCCACCGGGGAGCTGTTTTTT. Amino acids: CASSLKGTSTGELFF.

In DNA form, the CDR3 reads TGTGCCAGCAGCCACCCCCCGGGGAGCTATGGCTACACCTTC. Amino acid sequence: CASSHPPGSYGYTF. This chain connects TRBV5-6 to TRBJ1-2; D is unresolved. This CDR3 has 14 residues. The V and J ends lost 4 bases and 4 bases respectively, with 14 bases between them. The germline CDR1 and CDR2 sequences are SGHDT and YYEEEE.

This clonotype was picked up a small number of times. The chain recombines TRBV5-1 with TRBJ1-1, with TRBD1 matching over 9 bases. Trimming removed 7 bases from V and 8 bases from J; junction bases left unmatched: 12. CDR1 and CDR2 from the germline V gene are SGHRS and YFSETQ. The CDR3 is made up of 14 amino acids. The CDR3 reads CASRRQGGVDEAFF. The CDR3 DNA reads TGCGCCAGCCGCAGACAGGGGGGCGTAGACGAAGCTTTCTTT.

The gene calls are TRBV5-1 and TRBJ2-3; 9 nucleotides line up with TRBD2. V shed 0 bases and J 4 bases; nucleotides not matched to a gene: 3. The germline gives CDR1 SGHRS, CDR2 YFSETQ. CDR3 length: 15 amino acids. The CDR3 nucleotides are TGCGCCAGCAGCTTGGTTAGCGGGGGTGCAGATACGCAGTATTTT. Its protein is CASSLVSGGADTQYF.

The chain employs TRBV5-4 and TRBJ2-5; D is ambiguous. The germline V and J ends were trimmed by 1 base and 1 base, with 8 bases remaining between them. Germline assignment: CDR1 SGHNT and CDR2 YYREEE (reference sequence). The CDR3 extends over 14 amino acids. CDR3 coding DNA: TGTGCCAGCAGCTTGCACCCGGGCCAAGAGACCCAGTACTTC. Translation gives CASSLHPGQETQYF.

The CDR3 sequence is CASSEFGGGPGNTIYF. The CDR3 DNA is TGTGCCAGCAGTGAATTCGGGGGGGGTCCTGGAAACACCATATATTTT. This sequence joins TRBV6-1 and TRBJ1-3, with D possibly matching TRBD1 (5 bases). This CDR3 spans 16 amino acids. Per the germline V gene, CDR1 is MNHNS and CDR2 is SASEGT. Trimming shortened V by 2 bases and J by 2 bases, and 13 bases separated the two germline ends.